Following are 20 T cell receptor beta chains from one sample sequenced in a study of OX40 agonist ivuxolimab in advanced cancers. Clones were read by immunoSEQ multiplex PCR, and TCRdb kept only the in-frame ones, dropping some. The repertoire holds approximately 80,000 clones, roughly nine tenths seen once, with roughly 0.2% in the top ten. The input for sequencing was CD4+ or CD8+ T cells sorted from blood, taken in a trial of the OX40 agonist ivuxolimab. These receptors originate from an adult with an advanced solid tumor such as melanoma, head and neck, liver or kidney cancer.

This chain uses TRBV4-1 with TRBJ1-4, with D unclear. Germline V gene lookup returns CDR1 MGHRA and CDR2 YSYEKL. The CDR3 has 15 amino acids. The ends were cut back, 3 bases at V and 6 bases at J, with 14 bases in the middle. CDR3 DNA: TGCGCCAGCAGCCAGGGGAGGGATGCGGATGAAAAACTGTTTTTT. The encoded protein is CASSQGRDADEKLFF.

This chain links TRBV18 with TRBJ2-7, with unresolved D. Trimming cost V 0 bases and J 2 bases, with 8 bases left between them. There are 14 residues in the CDR3. The V gene's germline CDR1 is KGHSH and CDR2 LQKENI. The CDR3 loop reads CASSPPSGAYEQYF. CDR3 nucleotides: TGTGCCAGCTCACCACCCTCTGGGGCCTACGAGCAGTACTTC.

The rearrangement joins TRBV7-3 to TRBJ2-1, with D tentatively TRBD2 (6 bases). The CDR3 spans 15 residues. V lost 6 bases to trimming and J lost 1 base, with 13 bases between them. Germline lookup yields CDR1 SGHTA and CDR2 FQGTGA. The CDR3 loop is CASRPTGGSYNEQFF. CDR3 coding DNA: TGTGCCAGCAGACCCACCGGGGGTTCCTACAATGAGCAGTTCTTC. Based on the CDR3 plus reference TRBV7-3 and TRBJ2-1, the full variable domain is GAGVSQTPSNKVTEKGKYVELRCDPISGHTALYWYRQSLGQGPEFLIYFQGTGAADDSGLPNDRFFAVRPEGSVSTLKIQRTERGDSAVYLCASRPTGGSYNEQFFGPGTRLTVL.

The chain has TRBV20-1 and TRBJ2-5, with D hard to call. This CDR3 spans 11 amino acids. Germline CDR1 DFQATT, CDR2 SNEGSKA (reference sequence). The CDR3 DNA follows: TGCAGCCTATCCGATGTAGAGACCCAGTACTTC. It encodes CSLSDVETQYF.

The J gene is TRBJ2-5, the V gene TRBV4-1, with 9 bases aligning to TRBD2. The closer fit of TRBJ2-7 to the DNA end suggests the J call may be wrong. CDR3 length equals 18 residues. The germline CDR1 and CDR2 sequences are MGHRA and YSYEKL. The CDR3 DNA follows: TGCGCCAGCAGCCAAGATAGGGGGACAGTAGCGGGAGAGTACGAGCAGTACTTC. Translation gives CASSQDRGTVAGEYEQYF.

This chain links TRBV7-9 with TRBJ1-5; no clear D. Looked up from germline, CDR1 is SEHNR and CDR2 is FQNEAQ (reference sequence). Trimming pared 4 bases from V and 9 bases from J, leaving 10 bases between. The CDR3 length is 12 residues. The CDR3 DNA is TGTGCCAGCAGCTCCTACGCGAGGCCCCAGCATTTT. This translates into CASSSYARPQHF. The full variable domain, completed using reference TRBV7-9 and TRBJ1-5, is DTGVSQNPRHKITKRGQNVTFRCDPISEHNRLYWYRQTLGQGPEFLTYFQNEAQLEKSRLLSDRFSAERPKGSFSTLEIQRTEQGDSAMYLCASSSYARPQHFGDGTRLSIL.

The rearrangement uses TRBV6-5 and TRBJ2-7; 9 bases map to TRBD1. The CDR3 runs 13 residues. After removal of 6 bases from V and 5 bases from J, the junction contained 5 bases not matched to a gene. Germline values: CDR1 MNHEY, CDR2 SVGAGI. The CDR3 protein is CASRGTGRHEQYV. The CDR3 DNA sequence: TGTGCCAGCAGGGGGACAGGGCGACACGAGCAGTACGTC.

The chain couples TRBV4-1 to TRBJ1-3; TRBD1 might be the D (5 bases). Germline CDR1 reads MGHRA; CDR2 reads YSYEKL. Trimming cost V 3 bases and J 6 bases, with 15 bases left between them. CDR3 size: 15 residues. The CDR3 here is CASSQVGRDENTIYF. CDR3 DNA: TGCGCCAGCAGCCAGGTGGGCAGGGACGAAAACACCATATATTTT.

The CDR3 sequence: CASSLLLTGGPINEQFF. The CDR3 DNA reads as TGTGCCAGCAGCTTACTTTTAACGGGGGGGCCGATCAATGAGCAGTTCTTC. The chain links TRBV11-2 to TRBJ2-1; 8 nucleotides align to TRBD2. Germline loops: CDR1 SGHAT, CDR2 FQNNGV. V shed 2 bases and J 6 bases; nucleotides not matched to a gene: 12. There are 17 residues in the CDR3.

In this sample, this clone turned up a few times. J is TRBJ2-7 and V is TRBV7-9; possible D gene TRBD2, 5 bases. This CDR3 is built from 14 residues. The V and J ends lost 1 base and 7 bases respectively, with 14 bases between them. Germline CDR1 reads SEHNR; CDR2 reads FQNEAQ (reference sequence). The CDR3 spells CASSLVRGLAEQYF. CDR3 DNA: TGTGCCAGCAGCTTAGTTCGGGGTCTGGCGGAGCAGTACTTC.

V and J are TRBV7-9 and TRBJ1-1; D gene uncertain. Germline assignment: CDR1 SEHNR and CDR2 FQNEAQ (reference sequence). The V end was cut by 1 base, the J end by 3 bases, with 15 bases between. This CDR3 contains 16 residues. In DNA form, the CDR3 reads TGTGCCAGCAGCTTAGGTCCAGGCCCGTGGGACACTGAAGCTTTCTTT. Its translation is CASSLGPGPWDTEAFF.

The gene calls are TRBV5-1 and TRBJ2-5; D unresolved. V was trimmed by 1 base and J by 5 bases, leaving 9 bases between them. Germline lookup yields CDR1 SGHRS and CDR2 YFSETQ. The CDR3 sequence is 13 residues long. DNA of the CDR3: TGCGCCAGCAGCTTGCTTCCGTTCGAGACCCAGTACTTC. Residues: CASSLLPFETQYF.

CDR3 residues: CASTWGIANYGYTF. The CDR3 DNA sequence: TGTGCCAGCACCTGGGGAATAGCTAACTATGGCTACACCTTC. This chain uses TRBV11-2 with TRBJ1-2; unclear D gene. Germline V gene data show CDR1 as SGHAT and CDR2 as FQNNGV. Trimming removed 7 bases at V and 0 bases at J, with 12 bases between. This CDR3 spans 14 amino acids.

The gene calls are TRBV4-1 and TRBJ2-1; TRBD2 is a possible D gene (6 bases). Germline loops: CDR1 MGHRA, CDR2 YSYEKL. Between the trimmed V and J ends, which lost 3 bases and 6 bases, there was a span of 24 bases. The CDR3 extends over 18 amino acids. CDR3: CASSHGLARGARFNEQFF. DNA for the CDR3: TGCGCCAGCAGCCATGGTCTCGCCCGCGGGGCCCGTTTCAATGAGCAGTTCTTC.

In nucleotides, the CDR3 is TGTGCCAGCAGTCCACCGGGGGGCCTAGGCATTCAGTACTTC. It specifies CASSPPGGLGIQYF. The J gene is TRBJ2-4, the V gene TRBV28, with a tentative D call TRBD2 (7 bases). V was clipped by 5 bases and J by 9 bases, with 17 bases between them. Germline V lookup: CDR1 MDHEN, CDR2 SYDVKM. This CDR3 contains 14 residues.

This chain joins TRBV6-1 and TRBJ1-3; tentative D call: TRBD1 (5 bases). Germline CDR1 MNHNS, CDR2 SASEGT. The CDR3 loop spans 15 amino acids. Trimming cost V 6 bases and J 0 bases, with 12 bases left between them. DNA for the CDR3: TGTGCCAGCAGCCTTGGGACGGGCTCTGGAAACACCATATATTTT. Its translation is CASSLGTGSGNTIYF.

The J gene is TRBJ1-6, the V gene TRBV6-1, with TRBD1 matching 7 bases. Looked up from germline, CDR1 is MNHNS and CDR2 is SASEGT. The CDR3 spans 14 residues. Trimming at V came to 3 bases and at J to 7 bases, leaving 3 bases not matched to a gene. Here the CDR3 reads CASSDMGQNSPLHF. DNA for the CDR3: TGTGCCAGCAGTGATATGGGACAGAATTCACCCCTCCACTTT.

The CDR3 DNA reads as TGCGCCAGCAGCTTGGTGCAGGCCGCCTCGAATGAGCAGTTCTTC. It codes for CASSLVQAASNEQFF. J is TRBJ2-1 and V is TRBV5-1; D is unresolved. Germline V lookup: CDR1 SGHRS, CDR2 YFSETQ. CDR3 size: 15 residues. Between the trimmed V and J ends, which lost 0 bases and 7 bases, there was a span of 14 bases. Looking up the rest from reference TRBV5-1 and TRBJ2-1 gives the full variable domain: KAGVTQTPRYLIKTRGQQVTLSCSPISGHRSVSWYQQTPGQGLQFLFEYFSETQRNKGNFPGRFSGRQFSNSRSEMNVSTLELGDSALYLCASSLVQAASNEQFFGPGTRLTVL.

The chain couples TRBV9 to TRBJ2-5, with a tentative D call TRBD2 (5 bases). The CDR3 is made up of 14 amino acids. The germline V and J ends were trimmed by 3 bases and 5 bases, with 14 bases remaining between them. Germline loops: CDR1 SGDLS, CDR2 YYNGEE. CDR3: CASSAPDYQETQYF. The DNA of the CDR3 is TGTGCCAGCAGCGCCCCTGACTATCAGGAGACCCAGTACTTC.

The V gene is TRBV4-1, the J gene TRBJ1-2; D is possibly TRBD1 (6 bases). V was clipped by 3 bases and J by 4 bases, with 12 bases between them. Germline assignment: CDR1 MGHRA and CDR2 YSYEKL. The CDR3 spans 14 residues. CDR3 amino acids: CASSQETGSYGYTF. In nucleotides, the CDR3 is TGCGCCAGCAGCCAGGAGACAGGCTCCTATGGCTACACCTTC.